The present TCR beta chain was sequenced within a study of T cells in Graves' hyperthyroidism and ophthalmopathy. CDR3 size: 14 residues. Germline CDR1 is SQVTM and CDR2 is ANQGSEA. V shed 3 bases, J shed 5 bases, and the junction held 7 bases outside the gene matches. The TCR beta CDR3 regions underwent amplification using RNA transcripts as the source. In the first-round RT-PCR of the TCR CDR3, the HTBI primer set was used. TCRdb independently ran MiXCR on the multiplex PCR reads; one entry per CDR3 protein. The data hold hundreds of thousands of distinct CDR3 sequences, with roughly 16% observed a single time.

Sequencing input: blood. The clonotype comes from a woman in her twenties or thirties with Graves' hyperthyroidism. The genes are TRBV29-1 and TRBJ1-1; 9 bases align to TRBD1. Here the CDR3 DNA reads TGCAGCGTTGAGAAACACAGGGGGCTGACTGAAGCTTTCTTT. Amino acid sequence: CSVEKHRGLTEAFF.